The 15 T cell receptor beta chains in this list originate from one sample, sequenced in a study of OX40 agonist ivuxolimab in advanced cancers. TCRdb's copy holds only in-frame clones and misses some; the assay was immunoSEQ multiplex PCR. The sample has approximately 82,000 clones, around 88% seen once. Material: CD4+ or CD8+ T cells sorted from blood, obtained in a trial of the OX40 agonist ivuxolimab. These receptors originate from an adult with an advanced solid tumor such as melanoma, head and neck, liver or kidney cancer.

The J gene is TRBJ2-2, the V gene TRBV6-5; D not certain. Trimming removed 7 bases at V and 5 bases at J, with 11 bases between. Per the germline V gene, CDR1 is MNHEY and CDR2 is SVGAGI. The CDR3 is 13 amino acids. CDR3 sequence reads: CASIRPSTGELFF. The CDR3 coding sequence is TGTGCCAGCATCCGGCCGTCAACCGGGGAGCTGTTTTTT.

The chain joins TRBV30 to TRBJ2-5, with a weak D call TRBD2 (5 bases). The CDR3 length is 15 residues. Trimming took 0 bases from V and 1 from J, leaving 12 bases between them. The germline V gene encodes CDR1 GTSNPN and CDR2 SVGIG (reference sequence). For the CDR3, the DNA is TGTGCCTGGAGTGTACCTCTGGGAGCCCAAGAGACCCAGTACTTC. Its protein is CAWSVPLGAQETQYF.

The rearrangement uses TRBV11-2 and TRBJ2-4; 11 bases agree with TRBD2. From germline, CDR1 is SGHAT and CDR2 FQNNGV. The CDR3 totals 16 residues. V dropped 6 bases and J dropped 3; count of bases not matched to a gene: 7. The chain's CDR3 is CASRTSGRGVKNIQYF. CDR3 nucleotides: TGTGCCAGCAGAACTAGCGGGAGAGGGGTCAAAAACATTCAGTACTTC.

The rearrangement links TRBV7-6 to TRBJ2-7; weak D call: TRBD1 (5 bases). Germline V CDR1 and CDR2: SGHVS, FNYEAQ. The CDR3 runs to 13 residues. V gave up 1 base and J gave up 5 bases, with 9 bases separating them. The CDR3 is CASSLDARDEQYF. The CDR3 DNA is TGTGCCAGCAGCTTAGACGCCAGGGACGAGCAGTACTTC.

The chain recombines TRBV11-1 with TRBJ2-7; TRBD1 matches 9 bases. Trimming at V came to 5 bases and at J to 5 bases, leaving 4 bases not matched to a gene. This CDR3 has 13 residues. Germline-derived CDR1 and CDR2 are SGHAT and FQDESV (reference sequence). In nucleotides, the CDR3 is TGTGCCAGCAGCAAGACAGGGGGGAACGAGCAGTACTTC. It codes for CASSKTGGNEQYF.

The rearrangement joins TRBV11-3 to TRBJ2-3; possible D gene TRBD2, 6 bases. Per germline, CDR1 SGHNT and CDR2 YENEEA. Trimming stripped 1 base from V and 6 bases from J, with 8 bases between. The CDR3 has 13 amino acids. CDR3 residues: CASSLAGGDTQYF. The CDR3 nucleotides read TGTGCCAGCAGCTTAGCCGGAGGGGATACGCAGTATTTT.

The genes are TRBV7-2 and TRBJ2-1; D possibly corresponds to TRBD2 (6 bases). CDR3 length: 13 residues. Per germline, CDR1 SGHTA and CDR2 FQGNSA. V was trimmed by 0 bases and J by 11 bases, leaving 11 bases between them. CDR3 nucleotide sequence: TGTGCCAGCAGCTTAGCTCGTAGCGGACAGCAGTTCTTC. Encoded protein: CASSLARSGQQFF.

This rearrangement joins TRBV7-2 to TRBJ2-2, with D unresolved. The CDR3 contains 13 residues. Trimming cost V 3 bases and J 3 bases, with 5 bases left between them. Germline lookup yields CDR1 SGHTA and CDR2 FQGNSA. CDR3 residues: CASSFRHTGELFF. The CDR3 region has the DNA TGTGCCAGCAGCTTTAGGCACACCGGGGAGCTGTTTTTT.

V usage is TRBV20-1 and J usage is TRBJ2-1, with D unclear. The CDR3 is made up of 11 amino acids. Germline values: CDR1 DFQATT, CDR2 SNEGSKA (reference sequence). V was pared by 3 bases and J by 4 bases, with 4 bases between. The CDR3 sequence is CSASAYNEQFF. DNA for the CDR3: TGCAGTGCTAGTGCATACAATGAGCAGTTCTTC.

J is TRBJ2-1 and V is TRBV7-3; 10 bases line up with TRBD2. The junction had 12 bases not matched to a gene; V was cut back by 4 bases and J by 9 bases. Germline values: CDR1 SGHTA, CDR2 FQGTGA. This CDR3 is built from 16 residues. CDR3 sequence (DNA): TGTGCCAGCAGCTCCCCCGGCCTAGCGGGAGAGGGTGAGCAGTTCTTC. It yields the protein CASSSPGLAGEGEQFF.

The rearrangement links TRBV29-1 to TRBJ1-2; D perhaps matches TRBD1 (6 bases). The CDR3 has 13 amino acids. Looked up from germline, CDR1 is SQVTM and CDR2 is ANQGSEA. Trimming stripped 6 bases from V and 3 bases from J, with 14 bases between. The CDR3 spells CSVTTGRDYGYTF. CDR3 nucleotide sequence: TGCAGCGTGACCACAGGGAGGGACTATGGCTACACCTTC.

The rearrangement joins TRBV4-2 to TRBJ1-2; no reliable D call. Germline CDR1 and CDR2: LGHNA and YNFKEQ. The CDR3 length is 16 residues. Deletions cut 0 bases from V and 0 bases from J, with 11 bases between. The CDR3 loop reads CASSQDDGATNYGYTF. In DNA, the CDR3 is TGTGCCAGCAGCCAAGACGACGGAGCTACTAACTATGGCTACACCTTC.

The rearrangement uses TRBV7-2 and TRBJ2-5; D is unclear. This CDR3 spans 13 amino acids. V was cut by 1 base and J by 2 bases, with 5 bases left in between. Germline loops: CDR1 SGHTA, CDR2 FQGNSA. CDR3 bases: TGTGCCAGCAGCTTAGGAGGACAAGAGACCCAGTACTTC. Translation gives CASSLGGQETQYF.

The V gene is TRBV9, the J gene TRBJ2-5; 10 bases map to TRBD1. J was trimmed by 5 bases and V by 3 bases; bases with no gene match: 4. CDR1 is SGDLS and CDR2 is YYNGEE in the germline V gene. The CDR3 is 14 residues long. The DNA of the CDR3 is TGTGCCAGCAGCGCCGGGACAGGGGCGGAGACCCAGTACTTC. This translates into CASSAGTGAETQYF.

The gene calls are TRBV6-1 and TRBJ2-1, with 9 bases lining up with TRBD2. The CDR3 contains 15 residues. V gave up 5 bases and J gave up 7 bases; unmatched junction bases: 9. Germline-derived CDR1 and CDR2 are MNHNS and SASEGT. The CDR3 loop is CASSKGSLAGNEQFF. CDR3 sequence (DNA): TGTGCCAGCAGTAAAGGGTCCCTAGCGGGGAATGAGCAGTTCTTC.